Shown below are 16 T cell receptor beta chains from a single sample sequenced in a study of OX40 agonist ivuxolimab in advanced cancers. Some clones are missing from TCRdb's copy, which holds only in-frame ones; the method was immunoSEQ multiplex PCR. The sample shows over 55,000 clones, 90% to 95% of them seen only once. The source material was CD4+ or CD8+ T cells sorted from blood, sampled in a trial of the OX40 agonist ivuxolimab. The receptor source for this set is an adult with an advanced solid tumor such as melanoma, head and neck, liver or kidney cancer.

This clone was seen once. The rearrangement uses TRBV28 and TRBJ2-7, with a weak D call TRBD1 (6 bases). The CDR3 has 12 amino acids. V dropped 5 bases and J dropped 6 bases, with 11 bases sitting between them. CDR1 and CDR2 (germline): MDHEN, SYDVKM. In nucleotides, the CDR3 is TGTGCCAGCAGTATTGGACAGCTCGAGCAGTACTTC. Protein: CASSIGQLEQYF.

CDR3 bases: TGTGCCAGCAGCGTAGTACCCGAGCTAAACTATGGCTACACCTTC. Translated, it gives CASSVVPELNYGYTF. The chain uses TRBV9 and TRBJ1-2; D uncertain. This CDR3 is built from 15 residues. The germline gives CDR1 SGDLS, CDR2 YYNGEE. V was shortened by 0 bases and J by 2 bases, with 11 bases between the two germline ends. Looking up the rest from reference TRBV9 and TRBJ1-2 gives the full variable domain: DSGVTQTPKHLITATGQRVTLRCSPRSGDLSVYWYQQSLDQGLQFLIQYYNGEERAKGNILERFSAQQFPDLHSELNLSSLELGDSALYFCASSVVPELNYGYTFGSGTRLTVV.

This sequence joins TRBV9 and TRBJ2-1; 9 bases are shared with TRBD2. The CDR3 loop spans 18 amino acids. CDR1 is SGDLS and CDR2 is YYNGEE in the germline V gene. V trimming: 0 bases; J trimming: 0 bases; junction bases outside the gene matches: 7. The CDR3 region is CASSVVGSGRSSYNEQFF. CDR3 in DNA: TGTGCCAGCAGCGTAGTGGGTAGCGGGAGAAGCTCCTACAATGAGCAGTTCTTC.

J is TRBJ2-3 and V is TRBV6-1, with 7 bases that match TRBD2. The germline V gene encodes CDR1 MNHNS and CDR2 SASEGT. Germline trimming cut 0 bases from V and 4 bases from J; bases unmatched to any gene: 7. This CDR3 has 16 residues. CDR3 amino acids: CASSEALLAAPDTQYF. The CDR3 nucleotides read TGTGCCAGCAGTGAAGCGCTTCTAGCGGCGCCAGATACGCAGTATTTT.

This sequence joins TRBV19 and TRBJ2-3; a weak D match, TRBD2 (6 bases). V was cut by 3 bases and J by 0 bases, with 10 bases left in between. This CDR3 is built from 15 residues. Germline-derived CDR1 and CDR2 are LNHDA and SQIVND (reference sequence). CDR3 region: CASSMRRGSTDTQYF. The DNA for the CDR3 is TGTGCCAGTAGTATGCGGCGGGGAAGCACAGATACGCAGTATTTT.

The CDR3 sequence is CASETGVGPYEQYF. The CDR3 nucleotides are TGTGCCAGCGAAACAGGGGTAGGGCCCTACGAGCAGTACTTC. The gene calls are TRBV5-5 and TRBJ2-7; 7 bases line up with TRBD1. This CDR3 region has 14 residues. The germline gives CDR1 SGHKS, CDR2 YYEKEE (reference sequence). Germline trimming cut 7 bases from V and 2 bases from J; bases unmatched to any gene: 9.

The chain has TRBV30 and TRBJ1-6; D not certain. The germline V and J ends were trimmed by 3 bases and 10 bases, with 10 bases remaining between them. CDR1 is GTSNPN and CDR2 is SVGIG in the germline V gene (reference sequence). The length of the CDR3 is 12 residues. The chain's CDR3 is CAWRVPGSPLHF. The CDR3 nucleotides are TGTGCCTGGAGGGTCCCGGGGTCACCCCTCCACTTT.

The chain joins TRBV11-3 to TRBJ1-2, with 8 bases that match TRBD1. V lost 0 bases and J lost 4; bases outside the gene matches: 1. This CDR3 contains 14 residues. Germline loops: CDR1 SGHNT, CDR2 YENEEA. CDR3 DNA: TGTGCCAGCAGCTTAGAAACAGGGGGCTATGGCTACACCTTC. Translation gives CASSLETGGYGYTF. The whole variable domain, remainder taken from reference TRBV11-3 and TRBJ1-2, is EAGVVQSPRYKIIEKKQPVAFWCNPISGHNTLYWYLQNLGQGPELLIRYENEEAVDDSQLPKDRFSAERLKGVDSTLKIQPAELGDSAVYLCASSLETGGYGYTFGSGTRLTVV.

V is TRBV18 and J is TRBJ2-7; 11 bases match TRBD2. In germline, CDR1 is KGHSH, CDR2 LQKENI. The CDR3 has 15 residues. J was trimmed by 2 bases and V by 4 bases; bases with no gene match: 4. This CDR3 is CASSLGTSGTYEQYF. DNA for the CDR3: TGTGCCAGCTCACTTGGGACTAGCGGCACCTACGAGCAGTACTTC.

This chain links TRBV5-1 with TRBJ2-1; D gene ambiguous. CDR1 and CDR2 (germline): SGHRS, YFSETQ. The V end was cut by 4 bases, the J end by 1 base, with 9 bases between. This CDR3 contains 14 residues. In DNA form, the CDR3 reads TGCGCCAGCAGCGTCAGTGGTTCCTACAATGAGCAGTTCTTC. Its translation: CASSVSGSYNEQFF.

This chain joins TRBV10-3 and TRBJ2-2; possibly TRBD1 for D (7 bases). Germline loops: CDR1 ENHRY, CDR2 SYGVKD. V dropped 6 bases and J dropped 2 bases, with 13 bases sitting between them. This CDR3 region has 15 residues. The DNA for the CDR3 is TGTGCCATCAGGGGAGGACAGGCAAACACCGGGGAGCTGTTTTTT. Protein: CAIRGGQANTGELFF.

Only a few counts were recorded for this clone. V gene TRBV5-1 combines with J gene TRBJ1-2; TRBD1 aligns across 7 bases. Per the germline V gene, CDR1 is SGHRS and CDR2 is YFSETQ. V shed 2 bases, J shed 6 bases, and the junction held 7 bases outside the gene matches. The CDR3 loop spans 14 amino acids. The CDR3 is CASSFLQGFDGYTF. The CDR3 bases are TGCGCCAGCAGCTTCCTACAGGGGTTTGATGGCTACACCTTC. The whole variable domain, remainder taken from reference TRBV5-1 and TRBJ1-2, is KAGVTQTPRYLIKTRGQQVTLSCSPISGHRSVSWYQQTPGQGLQFLFEYFSETQRNKGNFPGRFSGRQFSNSRSEMNVSTLELGDSALYLCASSFLQGFDGYTFGSGTRLTVV.

This clone has a single count. This chain links TRBV5-1 with TRBJ2-7, with D possibly being TRBD2 (5 bases). The CDR3 is made up of 13 amino acids. Trimming shortened V by 1 base and J by 3 bases, and 8 bases separated the two germline ends. The germline CDR1 and CDR2 sequences are SGHRS and YFSETQ. CDR3 residues: CASSLSSNYEQYF. The CDR3 bases are TGCGCCAGCAGCTTGTCTAGCAACTACGAGCAGTACTTC.

Only one count was recorded for this clone. The chain combines TRBV19 with TRBJ2-2; unclear D gene. The germline V gene has CDR1 LNHDA and CDR2 SQIVND (reference sequence). The CDR3 contains 13 residues. The ends were cut back, 3 bases at V and 1 base at J, with 3 bases in the middle. The CDR3 sequence: CASSILNTGELFF. CDR3 nucleotide sequence: TGTGCCAGTAGTATCCTGAACACCGGGGAGCTGTTTTTT.

V and J are TRBV28 and TRBJ1-4; 7 nucleotides match TRBD1. CDR1 is MDHEN and CDR2 is SYDVKM in the germline V gene. Germline trimming cut 6 bases from V and 8 bases from J; bases unmatched to any gene: 9. The CDR3 consists of 14 residues. The CDR3 here is CASSRGRGYEKLFF. The CDR3 DNA is TGTGCCAGCAGCCGGGGCAGGGGGTACGAAAAACTGTTTTTT.

The gene calls are TRBV7-8 and TRBJ2-7, with D possibly being TRBD2 (5 bases). CDR3 length equals 15 residues. V shed 1 base and J shed 3 bases, with 13 bases lying between them. Germline loops: CDR1 SGHVS, CDR2 FQNEAQ. The CDR3 DNA reads as TGTGCCAGCAGCTTAGGGCTTGGGGAGAGCTACGAGCAGTACTTC. Encoded protein: CASSLGLGESYEQYF.